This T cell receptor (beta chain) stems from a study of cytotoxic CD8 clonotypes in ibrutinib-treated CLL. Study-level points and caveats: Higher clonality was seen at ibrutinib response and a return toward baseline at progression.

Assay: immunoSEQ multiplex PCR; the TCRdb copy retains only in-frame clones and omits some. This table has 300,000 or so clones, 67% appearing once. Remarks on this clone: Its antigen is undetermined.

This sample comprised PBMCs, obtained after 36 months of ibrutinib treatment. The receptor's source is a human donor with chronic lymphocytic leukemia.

The CDR3 sequence is CATSRGFSNQPQHF. CDR3 bases: TGTGCCACCAGCAGAGGGTTTAGCAATCAGCCCCAGCATTTT. V and J are TRBV15 and TRBJ1-5; D not certain. This CDR3 has 14 amino acids. From germline, CDR1 is LNHNV and CDR2 YYDKDF (reference sequence). V gave up 1 base and J gave up 0 bases, with 4 bases separating them.